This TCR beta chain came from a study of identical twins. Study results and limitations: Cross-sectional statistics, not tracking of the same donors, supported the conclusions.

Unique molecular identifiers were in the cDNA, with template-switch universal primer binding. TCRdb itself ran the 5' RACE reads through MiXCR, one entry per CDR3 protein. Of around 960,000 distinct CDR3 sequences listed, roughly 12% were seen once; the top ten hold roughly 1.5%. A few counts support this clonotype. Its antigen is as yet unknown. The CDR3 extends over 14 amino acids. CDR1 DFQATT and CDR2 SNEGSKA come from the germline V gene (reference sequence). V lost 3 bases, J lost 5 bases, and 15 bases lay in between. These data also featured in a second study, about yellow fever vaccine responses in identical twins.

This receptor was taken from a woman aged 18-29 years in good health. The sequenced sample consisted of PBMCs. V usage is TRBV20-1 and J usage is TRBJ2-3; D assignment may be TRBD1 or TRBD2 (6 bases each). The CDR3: CSASGRGRGDTQYF. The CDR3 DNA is TGCAGTGCTAGTGGCCGGGGGCGCGGAGATACGCAGTATTTT.